One and the same sample provided the 10 T cell receptor beta chains below, sequenced in a study of CD8+ T cells in alopecia areata (dated by TCRdb to between 2017 and 2018). This specimen's time point label, per the study, means: baseline before oral tofacitinib. To prepare the library, the immunoSEQ multiplex PCR assay was applied. For TCR sequencing, RNA was extracted from every sample and reverse transcribed into cDNA to serve as template. TCRdb holds this immuneACCESS table with in-frame rearrangements only. Some clones are missing; in checked studies, unresolved V genes explain under half, and the rest has no known cause. The sample table contains more than 100,000 clones; only one count was recorded for around 60% of them. 3.5% to 5% of the sample is in the top ten clones. The starting material was CD4+ T cells sorted from blood, obtained at week 0. The receptor source for this set is a human donor with alopecia areata.

The gene calls are TRBV19 and TRBJ2-3, with 7 bases fitting TRBD2. Germline CDR1 is LNHDA and CDR2 is SQIVND (reference sequence). Unmatched junction bases numbered 8, after V lost 5 bases and J lost 3 bases. The CDR3 spans 15 residues. CDR3 in amino acids: CASSSAGTTTDTQYF. The CDR3 coding sequence is TGTGCCAGTAGTTCTGCCGGGACTACTACAGATACGCAGTATTTT.

V is TRBV27 and J is TRBJ2-4; 8 positions agree with TRBD1. Germline lookup yields CDR1 MNHEY and CDR2 SMNVEV (reference sequence). The ends lost 6 bases at V and 4 bases at J; junction bases unmatched: 8. CDR3 length: 15 residues. CDR3 amino acids: CASRSPRQGKNIQYF. The DNA of the CDR3 is TGTGCCAGCAGATCCCCCCGACAGGGGAAAAACATTCAGTACTTC.

The chain couples TRBV28 to TRBJ2-7; D gene unclear. This CDR3 is built from 13 residues. Germline-derived CDR1 and CDR2 are MDHEN and SYDVKM. V lost 8 bases and J 1 base, leaving 12 bases between the germline ends. This CDR3 reads CASSTGLSYEQYF. The CDR3 region has the DNA TGTGCCAGCTCAACCGGGCTATCCTACGAGCAGTACTTC.

V and J are TRBV25-1 and TRBJ1-1, with 9 bases lining up with TRBD1. Germline CDR1 and CDR2: MGHDK and SYGVNS. This CDR3 region has 16 residues. Trimming at V came to 2 bases and at J to 3 bases, leaving 7 bases not matched to a gene. CDR3: CASSEGGQGWDTEAFF. The CDR3 nucleotides read TGTGCCAGCAGTGAAGGGGGACAGGGCTGGGACACTGAAGCTTTCTTT. Looking up the rest from reference TRBV25-1 and TRBJ1-1 gives the full variable domain: EADIYQTPRYLVIGTGKKITLECSQTMGHDKMYWYQQDPGMELHLIHYSYGVNSTEKGDLSSESTVSRIRTEHFPLTLESARPSHTSQYLCASSEGGQGWDTEAFFGQGTRLTVV.

The chain employs TRBV28 and TRBJ2-7, with 11 bases identical to TRBD2. The CDR3 runs 14 residues. Germline loops: CDR1 MDHEN, CDR2 SYDVKM. Unmatched junction bases numbered 8, after V lost 4 bases and J lost 9 bases. Written as DNA, the CDR3 is TGTGCCAGCAGTTCCCTGGGGCTAGCGGGAGGGCAGTACTTC. This gives the protein CASSSLGLAGGQYF.

This clone was seen a handful of times. The gene calls are TRBV5-1 and TRBJ1-1; D might be TRBD1 (5 bases). Between the trimmed V and J ends, which lost 0 bases and 4 bases, there was a span of 13 bases. The CDR3 length is 15 residues. Germline CDR1 SGHRS, CDR2 YFSETQ. The CDR3 protein is CASSLETGGSTEAFF. CDR3 in DNA: TGCGCCAGCAGCTTGGAAACGGGGGGTAGCACTGAAGCTTTCTTT.

A few counts support this clone. The V and J genes are TRBV29-1 and TRBJ2-3; D is uncertain. The CDR3 has 10 amino acids. Between the trimmed V and J ends, which lost 5 bases and 6 bases, there was a span of 6 bases. The germline V gene encodes CDR1 SQVTM and CDR2 ANQGSEA. The CDR3: CSVSSDTQYF. CDR3 nucleotide sequence: TGCAGCGTTTCTTCTGATACGCAGTATTTT.

This clone has a handful of counts. V and J are TRBV10-3 and TRBJ1-1; TRBD1 is a possible D gene (6 bases). The CDR3 has 14 residues. The V end lost 4 bases, the J end lost 1 base, and 10 bases lay between the germline ends. The germline V gene encodes CDR1 ENHRY and CDR2 SYGVKD. The CDR3 DNA reads TGTGCCATCAGTGCGACAGGAGGGAACACTGAAGCTTTCTTT. Its translation is CAISATGGNTEAFF.

V is TRBV7-2 and J is TRBJ2-5; D gene ambiguous. Germline-derived CDR1 and CDR2 are SGHTA and FQGNSA. V was clipped by 5 bases and J by 1 base, with 2 bases between them. The CDR3 sequence is 11 residues long. This chain's CDR3 is CASSAQETQYF. DNA of the CDR3: TGTGCCAGCAGCGCCCAAGAGACCCAGTACTTC.

This clone showed up just once. This sequence joins TRBV5-1 and TRBJ2-5; TRBD2 aligns across 11 bases. The DNA end is a closer match to TRBJ2-7, so the J assignment may be wrong. Germline CDR1 and CDR2: SGHRS and YFSETQ. The CDR3 loop spans 16 amino acids. The DNA for the CDR3 is TGCGCCAGCAGCGTCCAACTAGCGGGGGCCTCCTACGAGCAGTACTTC. It translates to CASSVQLAGASYEQYF.